A single sample gave rise to the 21 T cell receptor beta chains below, sequenced in a study of cytomegalovirus exposure and HLA in healthy donors. Primers included in the PCR were 60 Vbeta and 13 Jbeta primers. Some clones are missing from TCRdb's copy, which holds only in-frame ones; the method was immunoSEQ multiplex PCR. Altogether roughly 120,000 clones are present, approximately 78% being singletons, with the ten largest covering 3.6%. The specimen was PBMCs. These receptors were obtained from a man in his forties or fifties in good health and CMV-seronegative.

This chain uses TRBV5-4 with TRBJ2-5; D is possibly TRBD2 (5 bases). The end of the DNA fits TRBJ2-7 better, so the J call may be wrong. Looked up from germline, CDR1 is SGHNT and CDR2 is YYREEE (reference sequence). This CDR3 region has 14 residues. The CDR3 DNA is TGTGCCAGCAGCTTGCCTAGCTATTCCTACGAGCAGTACTTC. Translated: CASSLPSYSYEQYF.

In this sample, this clone turned up once. The chain employs TRBV9 and TRBJ1-2; TRBD1 matches at 8 bases. V gave up 3 bases and J gave up 4 bases; unmatched junction bases: 5. There are 14 residues in the CDR3. The V gene's germline CDR1 is SGDLS and CDR2 YYNGEE. The CDR3 loop reads CASSAGQGGYGYTF. CDR3 bases: TGTGCCAGCAGCGCCGGACAGGGCGGCTATGGCTACACCTTC.

This sequence joins TRBV29-1 and TRBJ2-5; D unresolved. The length of the CDR3 is 10 residues. V was pared by 4 bases and J by 5 bases, with 5 bases between. Germline assignment: CDR1 SQVTM and CDR2 ANQGSEA. The CDR3 sequence is CSVVLETQYF. CDR3 bases: TGCAGCGTTGTTCTTGAGACCCAGTACTTC.

This clone appeared many times. The rearrangement joins TRBV15 to TRBJ2-3; no firm D call. This CDR3 is built from 13 residues. Trimming cost V 1 base and J 6 bases, with 8 bases left between them. Looked up from germline, CDR1 is LNHNV and CDR2 is YYDKDF (reference sequence). CDR3 protein: CATSRGRWDTQYF. DNA for the CDR3: TGTGCCACCAGCAGAGGCCGGTGGGATACGCAGTATTTT.

The chain couples TRBV5-4 to TRBJ1-5; no definite D call. The CDR3 is 13 amino acids. V lost 4 bases and J 9 bases, leaving 14 bases between the germline ends. In germline, CDR1 is SGHNT, CDR2 YYREEE (reference sequence). CDR3 sequence: CASSPGSLGPQHF. CDR3 nucleotide sequence: TGTGCCAGCAGCCCCGGGTCCCTGGGGCCCCAGCATTTT. Together with reference TRBV5-4 and TRBJ1-5, the CDR3 gives the full variable domain: ETGVTQSPTHLIKTRGQQVTLRCSSQSGHNTVSWYQQALGQGPQFIFQYYREEENGRGNFPPRFSGLQFPNYSSELNVNALELDDSALYLCASSPGSLGPQHFGDGTRLSIL.

This rearrangement joins TRBV9 to TRBJ2-3; 9 bases agree with TRBD2. Germline CDR1 reads SGDLS; CDR2 reads YYNGEE. The CDR3 loop spans 15 amino acids. The V gene end was trimmed by 0 bases and the J gene end by 6 bases; junction bases not matched to a gene: 5. Here the CDR3 DNA reads TGTGCCAGCAGCGTAGCGGCTAGCGGGGAGGATACGCAGTATTTT. Translating gives CASSVAASGEDTQYF.

The V gene is TRBV27, the J gene TRBJ2-6; possibly TRBD2 for D (6 bases). The V and J ends lost 5 bases and 11 bases respectively, with 19 bases between them. CDR3 size: 15 residues. In germline, CDR1 is MNHEY, CDR2 SMNVEV (reference sequence). CDR3 sequence reads: CASSPYSGGWDVLTF. In nucleotides, the CDR3 is TGTGCCAGCAGTCCATATTCCGGGGGATGGGACGTCCTGACTTTC.

The chain employs TRBV2 and TRBJ1-5; TRBD1 matches 9 bases. The germline gives CDR1 SNHLY, CDR2 FYNNEI. The trim removed 2 bases at V and 4 bases at J, leaving 3 bases unmatched. The CDR3 totals 15 residues. The CDR3 bases are TGTGCCAGCAGTGAAAGGGGACAGGGTAATCAGCCCCAGCATTTT. Amino acid sequence: CASSERGQGNQPQHF.

This sequence joins TRBV2 and TRBJ2-5, with TRBD1 matching 9 bases. Germline CDR1 reads SNHLY; CDR2 reads FYNNEI. With 6 bases clipped from V and 5 bases from J, the junction kept 7 bases outside the gene matches. The CDR3 has 14 residues. CDR3 region: CASRQQGAGETQYF. The CDR3, as DNA: TGTGCCAGCAGACAACAGGGGGCAGGGGAGACCCAGTACTTC.

The rearrangement uses TRBV6-6 and TRBJ1-1; 9 bases map to TRBD1. V trimming: 2 bases; J trimming: 5 bases; junction bases outside the gene matches: 6. The germline gives CDR1 MNHNY, CDR2 SVGAGI (reference sequence). The CDR3 is 15 residues long. The CDR3 sequence: CASSYAGGQGTEAFF. The CDR3 DNA reads TGTGCCAGCAGTTACGCTGGGGGACAGGGAACTGAAGCTTTCTTT.

The V call is TRBV7-6, the J call TRBJ2-1; 12 bases match TRBD2. Germline values: CDR1 SGHVS, CDR2 FNYEAQ. This CDR3 spans 15 amino acids. Germline trimming cut 4 bases from V and 9 bases from J; bases unmatched to any gene: 7. CDR3 amino acids: CASSSWTSGVGEQFF. In DNA form, the CDR3 reads TGTGCCAGCAGCTCCTGGACTAGCGGGGTGGGTGAGCAGTTCTTC.

The J gene is TRBJ1-2, the V gene TRBV7-9, with no clear D. The CDR3 is made up of 11 amino acids. V was shortened by 5 bases and J by 3 bases, with 4 bases between the two germline ends. CDR1 SEHNR and CDR2 FQNEAQ come from the germline V gene (reference sequence). CDR3 DNA sequence: TGTGCCAGCAGCCCCGACTATGGCTACACCTTC. It specifies CASSPDYGYTF. Based on the CDR3 plus reference TRBV7-9 and TRBJ1-2, the full variable domain is DTGVSQNPRHKITKRGQNVTFRCDPISEHNRLYWYRQTLGQGPEFLTYFQNEAQLEKSRLLSDRFSAERPKGSFSTLEIQRTEQGDSAMYLCASSPDYGYTFGSGTRLTVV.

This clone was observed a handful of times. The V and J genes are TRBV6-1 and TRBJ1-5; 10 bases are a match to TRBD1. Germline CDR1 reads MNHNS; CDR2 reads SASEGT. The CDR3 is made up of 15 amino acids. The trim removed 7 bases at V and 3 bases at J, leaving 6 bases unmatched. The CDR3 sequence is CASKRQGASNQPQHF. DNA of the CDR3: TGTGCCAGCAAACGACAGGGGGCGTCCAATCAGCCCCAGCATTTT.

This chain uses TRBV7-3 with TRBJ2-3; D ambiguous. V dropped 2 bases and J dropped 2 bases, with 5 bases sitting between them. Germline assignment: CDR1 SGHTA and CDR2 FQGTGA. This CDR3 has 13 amino acids. The CDR3 spells CASSLLPTDTQYF. The DNA of the CDR3 is TGTGCCAGCAGCTTACTCCCCACAGATACGCAGTATTTT.

The CDR3 loop reads CASNGGDQPQHF. The CDR3 DNA reads as TGTGCCAGCAACGGAGGGGACCAGCCCCAGCATTTT. This sequence joins TRBV6-6 and TRBJ1-5, with a possible D match to TRBD1 (5 bases). With 7 bases removed from V and 7 bases from J, the gap between germline ends came to 11 bases. The CDR3 loop spans 12 amino acids. CDR1 and CDR2 from the germline V gene are MNHNY and SVGAGI (reference sequence).

The rearrangement uses TRBV4-2 and TRBJ1-1; D perhaps matches TRBD1 (6 bases). The V and J ends lost 4 bases and 1 base respectively, with 10 bases between them. The CDR3 covers 14 residues. In germline, CDR1 is LGHNA, CDR2 YNFKEQ. CDR3 sequence reads: CASSLTGANTEAFF. The CDR3 DNA reads as TGTGCCAGCAGCCTGACAGGAGCGAACACTGAAGCTTTCTTT.

This sequence joins TRBV6-6 and TRBJ2-5; possibly TRBD1 for D (5 bases). CDR3 length equals 16 residues. V dropped 0 bases and J dropped 1 base, with 12 bases sitting between them. CDR1 and CDR2 (germline): MNHNY, SVGAGI (reference sequence). This chain's CDR3 is CASSYSRVDSQETQYF. In DNA, the CDR3 is TGTGCCAGCAGTTACTCGAGAGTCGACAGCCAAGAGACCCAGTACTTC.

This chain joins TRBV7-8 and TRBJ1-1, with 9 positions matching TRBD1. After removal of 5 bases from V and 5 bases from J, the junction contained 6 bases not matched to a gene. Germline V gene lookup returns CDR1 SGHVS and CDR2 FQNEAQ. The CDR3 extends over 14 amino acids. Here the CDR3 DNA reads TGTGCCAGCAGCAGGGGGACAGGGTATACTGAAGCTTTCTTT. Its translation: CASSRGTGYTEAFF.

This chain joins TRBV9 and TRBJ1-3; no firm D call. Trimming took off 3 bases at V and 3 bases at J, with 7 bases between the two ends. Germline V gene sequence: CDR1 SGDLS, CDR2 YYNGEE. The CDR3 runs 13 residues. CDR3 protein: CASSAPGGNTIYF. CDR3 sequence (DNA): TGTGCCAGCAGCGCCCCGGGTGGAAACACCATATATTTT.

The J gene is TRBJ1-5, the V gene TRBV19; 12 positions agree with TRBD1. The V gene end was trimmed by 4 bases and the J gene end by 6 bases; junction bases not matched to a gene: 13. The CDR3 sequence is 18 residues long. Germline V CDR1 and CDR2: LNHDA, SQIVND (reference sequence). The CDR3 loop is CASSTLREGQGAGQPQHF. The CDR3 DNA follows: TGTGCCAGTAGTACCCTTCGGGAGGGACAGGGGGCGGGTCAGCCCCAGCATTTT.

The chain is built from TRBV14 and TRBJ1-2; D is unclear. The CDR3 sequence is 14 residues long. CDR1 and CDR2 (germline): SGHDN, FVKESK. With 2 bases removed from V and 7 bases from J, the gap between germline ends came to 14 bases. The CDR3 here is CASSQSSRSSGYTF. CDR3 nucleotides: TGTGCCAGCAGCCAATCGAGTAGGAGTAGTGGCTACACCTTC.